A single sample is the source of the 20 T cell receptor beta chains below, sequenced in a study of shared clonotypes between healthy human individuals. The assay was immunoSEQ multiplex PCR, and TCRdb's table has in-frame clones only and misses some. Of over 2 million clones listed, just under 95% are singletons. Naive CD8 cells lacked CD45RO, underwent positive selection for CCR7 and left out terminally differentiated effector memory CD45RA+ cells. Sequencing used naive CD8+ T cells sorted from blood. All receptors come from a man between 18 and 29 years old in good health.

The V call is TRBV6-1, the J call TRBJ1-5, with 8 nucleotides matching TRBD1. With 8 bases clipped from V and 4 bases from J, the junction kept 7 bases outside the gene matches. The CDR3 contains 14 residues. Looked up from germline, CDR1 is MNHNS and CDR2 is SASEGT. The CDR3 sequence is CASGPGQANQPQHF. The CDR3 region has the DNA TGTGCCAGCGGACCGGGACAGGCTAATCAGCCCCAGCATTTT.

This rearrangement joins TRBV18 to TRBJ1-2; TRBD1 matches at 7 bases. This CDR3 is built from 13 residues. Unmatched junction bases numbered 4, after V lost 3 bases and J lost 6 bases. The V gene's germline CDR1 is KGHSH and CDR2 LQKENI. The CDR3 nucleotides read TGTGCCAGCTCACCTGCAGGGGGAAATGGCTACACCTTC. The encoded protein is CASSPAGGNGYTF.

This clone occurred once. The rearrangement links TRBV5-6 to TRBJ2-3; D not resolved. Trimming took off 7 bases at V and 2 bases at J, with 8 bases between the two ends. The CDR3 sequence is 12 residues long. Germline CDR1 is SGHDT and CDR2 is YYEEEE. CDR3 in amino acids: CASEASTDTQYF. In nucleotides, the CDR3 is TGTGCCAGCGAGGCATCCACAGATACGCAGTATTTT.

V usage is TRBV27 and J usage is TRBJ2-1; D remains unclear. Trimming removed 6 bases at V and 8 bases at J, with 17 bases between. The CDR3 extends over 14 amino acids. Germline loops: CDR1 MNHEY, CDR2 SMNVEV (reference sequence). The CDR3 DNA is TGTGCCAGCAGCCTCCAGACGGGTGGCTATGAGCAGTTCTTC. Residues: CASSLQTGGYEQFF.

This sequence joins TRBV1 and TRBJ1-1. TRBV1 is reported as a pseudogene. This CDR3 has 18 amino acids. CDR3 bases: TGCACCAGCAGCCCTAAGCTGACCCCGCGCCGGGGACACACTGAAGCTTTCTTT. It specifies CTSSPKLTPRRGHTEAFF.

This clone was recorded only once. This chain connects TRBV4-1 to TRBJ2-2; the match to TRBD2 covers 9 bases. The J segment lost 0 bases and the V segment lost 5 bases, leaving 4 bases of the junction unmatched. The CDR3 is 16 amino acids. Germline V gives CDR1 MGHRA, CDR2 YSYEKL. CDR3 loop: CASSSVAGANTGELFF. DNA of the CDR3: TGCGCCAGCAGCTCCGTAGCGGGGGCGAACACCGGGGAGCTGTTTTTT.

This sequence joins TRBV7-9 and TRBJ2-7; a possible D gene is TRBD2 (6 bases). The length of the CDR3 is 16 residues. CDR1 and CDR2 (germline): SEHNR, FQNEAQ (reference sequence). Between the trimmed V and J ends, which lost 6 bases and 1 base, there was a span of 19 bases. CDR3 sequence (DNA): TGTGCCAGCAGTTCAAACAGCGGGCTCATTTCCTACGAGCAGTACTTC. Its translation is CASSSNSGLISYEQYF.

This clone was seen a single time. J is TRBJ1-1 and V is TRBV25-1; D is undetermined. There are 11 residues in the CDR3. Trimming removed 7 bases at V and 4 bases at J, with 7 bases between. CDR1 and CDR2 (germline): MGHDK, SYGVNS. CDR3 region: CASMWGTEAFF. For the CDR3, the DNA is TGTGCCAGCATGTGGGGCACTGAAGCTTTCTTT.

CDR3 protein: CASSPRTGGASPLHF. CDR3 coding DNA: TGTGCCAGCAGCCCCCGGACAGGGGGCGCCTCACCCCTCCACTTT. The chain links TRBV6-6 to TRBJ1-6; 11 bases map to TRBD1. CDR3 length: 15 amino acids. The germline CDR1 and CDR2 sequences are MNHNY and SVGAGI (reference sequence). After removal of 6 bases from V and 10 bases from J, the junction contained 8 bases not matched to a gene.

The sample holds one count of this clone. The rearrangement links TRBV27 to TRBJ2-5; D is perhaps TRBD1 or TRBD2 (5 bases each). Trimming took off 5 bases at V and 5 bases at J, with 24 bases between the two ends. CDR1 is MNHEY, CDR2 SMNVEV, per germline (reference sequence). The length of the CDR3 is 17 residues. The CDR3 region is CASSPSRGTLTVETQYF. The CDR3 DNA reads TGTGCCAGCAGTCCCAGCCGAGGGACCTTAACCGTGGAGACCCAGTACTTC.

This clone was detected once. This sample includes further DNA sequences coding for the same CDR3. The chain recombines TRBV5-6 with TRBJ1-3, with D possibly matching TRBD1 (5 bases). Germline V CDR1 and CDR2: SGHDT, YYEEEE. The CDR3 is made up of 14 amino acids. The V end was cut by 2 bases, the J end by 4 bases, with 10 bases between. In DNA, the CDR3 is TGTGCCAGCAGCTTCGGGGGTGCGGGAAACACCATATATTTT. Its translation is CASSFGGAGNTIYF.

As concerns this clone: Other DNA sequences in the sample encode the same CDR3. V gene TRBV7-9 combines with J gene TRBJ2-1, with D maybe TRBD2 (5 bases). The germline V gene encodes CDR1 SEHNR and CDR2 FQNEAQ (reference sequence). The CDR3 extends over 15 amino acids. Trimming took 2 bases from V and 3 from J, leaving 11 bases between them. The CDR3 region is CASSLPGGLYNEQFF. CDR3 nucleotide sequence: TGTGCCAGCAGCTTACCGGGCGGACTCTACAATGAGCAGTTCTTC.

This chain joins TRBV10-1 and TRBJ2-7; D uncertain. Trimming cost V 2 bases and J 9 bases, with 14 bases left between them. Germline loops: CDR1 WNHNN, CDR2 SYGVQD (reference sequence). CDR3 length: 13 residues. CDR3: CASSEPRQKGQYF. In DNA form, the CDR3 reads TGCGCCAGCAGTGAGCCCCGCCAGAAGGGGCAGTACTTC.

The chain employs TRBV6-1 and TRBJ2-1; 7 bases line up with TRBD1. The junction had 5 bases not matched to a gene; V was cut back by 3 bases and J by 0 bases. The CDR3 length is 16 residues. Germline V gene lookup returns CDR1 MNHNS and CDR2 SASEGT. The CDR3, as DNA: TGTGCCAGCAGTGACGACAGGGAAGCCTCCTACAATGAGCAGTTCTTC. Its protein product is CASSDDREASYNEQFF.

The V call is TRBV7-6, the J call TRBJ2-1, with a weak D call TRBD2 (6 bases). V lost 1 base to trimming and J lost 5 bases, with 15 bases between them. Germline values: CDR1 SGHVS, CDR2 FNYEAQ. The CDR3 is 16 amino acids. CDR3 in DNA: TGTGCCAGCAGCTTAGTCTCTAGCGAGACTAACAATGAGCAGTTCTTC. Its protein is CASSLVSSETNNEQFF.

This chain links TRBV27 with TRBJ1-2, with a possible D match to TRBD1 (6 bases). CDR3 length equals 16 residues. Deletions cut 6 bases from V and 1 base from J, with 18 bases between. Looked up from germline, CDR1 is MNHEY and CDR2 is SMNVEV (reference sequence). DNA for the CDR3: TGTGCCAGCAGCCCAACCGAGGGGGAATTTAACTATGGCTACACCTTC. It specifies CASSPTEGEFNYGYTF.

Written as DNA, the CDR3 is TGTGCCACCAGGCAGGGGTCCGGGCACGCCTACGAGCAGTACTTC. Encoded protein: CATRQGSGHAYEQYF. The chain uses TRBV6-1 and TRBJ2-7; D is perhaps TRBD1 (6 bases). Germline V gene lookup returns CDR1 MNHNS and CDR2 SASEGT. Trimming left V 10 bases short and J 2 bases short, with 21 bases between. This CDR3 comprises 15 residues.

The chain employs TRBV27 and TRBJ2-7; 7 bases align to TRBD1. J was trimmed by 5 bases and V by 2 bases; bases with no gene match: 3. This CDR3 is 13 amino acids long. Per the germline V gene, CDR1 is MNHEY and CDR2 is SMNVEV (reference sequence). The CDR3 spells CASSLVTGDEQYF. The DNA for the CDR3 is TGTGCCAGCAGTTTAGTAACAGGGGACGAGCAGTACTTC.

V is TRBV2 and J is TRBJ2-1; no clear D. The CDR3 covers 10 residues. The V gene's germline CDR1 is SNHLY and CDR2 FYNNEI. Trimming removed 3 bases from V and 9 bases from J, with 3 bases in between. The CDR3 loop is CASSDPEQFF. The CDR3 region has the DNA TGTGCCAGCAGTGATCCTGAGCAGTTCTTC.

The rearrangement links TRBV28 to TRBJ2-3; D gene uncertain. Germline V gene data show CDR1 as MDHEN and CDR2 as SYDVKM. The CDR3 runs 13 residues. The ends were cut back, 2 bases at V and 6 bases at J, with 9 bases in the middle. The CDR3 DNA reads TGTGCCAGCAGTTTAACCTACGGGGATACGCAGTATTTT. Protein product: CASSLTYGDTQYF. The entire variable domain, with the rest obtained from reference TRBV28 and TRBJ2-3, is as follows: DVKVTQSSRYLVKRTGEKVFLECVQDMDHENMFWYRQDPGLGLRLIYFSYDVKMKEKGDIPEGYSVSREKKERFSLILESASTNQTSMYLCASSLTYGDTQYFGPGTRLTVL.